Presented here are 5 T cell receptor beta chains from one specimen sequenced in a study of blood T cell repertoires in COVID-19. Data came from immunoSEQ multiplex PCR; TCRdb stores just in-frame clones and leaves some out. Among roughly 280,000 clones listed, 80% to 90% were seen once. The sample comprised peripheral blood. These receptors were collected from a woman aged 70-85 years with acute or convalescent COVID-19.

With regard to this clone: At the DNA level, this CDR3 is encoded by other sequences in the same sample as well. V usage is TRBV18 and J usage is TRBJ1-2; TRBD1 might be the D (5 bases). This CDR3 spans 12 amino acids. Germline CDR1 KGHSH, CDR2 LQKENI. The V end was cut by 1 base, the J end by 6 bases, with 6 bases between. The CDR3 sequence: CASSPRGDGYTF. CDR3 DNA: TGTGCCAGCTCACCACGGGGGGATGGCTACACCTTC.

The CDR3 nucleotides read TGTGCCAGCAGCCAAGTATCAGGGGCAGGGGAGCTGTTTTTT. This encodes CASSQVSGAGELFF. The chain combines TRBV3-1 (or the pseudogene TRBV3-2) with TRBJ2-2, with D possibly TRBD1 on 6 matching bases. Germline V CDR1 and CDR2: LGHDT, YNNKEL (reference sequence). V lost 1 base and J lost 8, with 11 bases in between. This CDR3 contains 14 residues.

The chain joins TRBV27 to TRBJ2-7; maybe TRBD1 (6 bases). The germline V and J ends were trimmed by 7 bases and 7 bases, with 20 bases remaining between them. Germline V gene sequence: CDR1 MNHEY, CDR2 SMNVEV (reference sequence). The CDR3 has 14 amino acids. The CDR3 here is CASNGRQGMGEQYF. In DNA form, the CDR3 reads TGTGCCAGCAACGGACGCCAGGGGATGGGAGAGCAGTACTTC.

CDR3: CASSGTGGSSAAFF. For the CDR3, the DNA is TGTGCCAGCAGTGGGACGGGGGGCTCGTCCGCAGCTTTCTTT. J is TRBJ1-1 and V is TRBV25-1; D is possibly TRBD1 (6 bases). CDR1 is MGHDK, CDR2 SYGVNS, per germline. This CDR3 has 14 residues. Trimming cost V 4 bases and J 10 bases, with 19 bases left between them. Variable domain in full (rest from reference TRBV25-1 and TRBJ1-1): EADIYQTPRYLVIGTGKKITLECSQTMGHDKMYWYQQDPGMELHLIHYSYGVNSTEKGDLSSESTVSRIRTEHFPLTLESARPSHTSQYLCASSGTGGSSAAFFGQGTRLTVV.

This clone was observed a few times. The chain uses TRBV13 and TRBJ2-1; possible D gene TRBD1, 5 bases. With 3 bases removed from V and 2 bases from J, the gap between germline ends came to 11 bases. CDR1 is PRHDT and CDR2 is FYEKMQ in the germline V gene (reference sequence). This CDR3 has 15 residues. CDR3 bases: TGTGCCAGCAGCTTCGGCCTGGACACCTACAATGAGCAGTTCTTC. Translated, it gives CASSFGLDTYNEQFF.